The 21 T cell receptor beta chains below were found in one sample sequenced in a study of Ad26.COV2.S vaccination and SARS-CoV-2 variants. Treatment defined: approximately 18 received Ad26.COV2.S at low or high dose, single or two shots; 5 received placebo; per-sample allocation not given. The samples date from day 63 after the first vaccine or placebo injection. TCRdb's copy holds only in-frame clones and misses some; the assay was immunoSEQ multiplex PCR. Seen here are around 340,000 clones, 75% to 90% observed once, and the top ten hold roughly 4.8%. The material was peripheral blood, obtained in a trial of Ad26.COV2.S vaccine versus placebo. The receptors come from a person aged 18-65 years who received the Ad26.COV2.S COVID-19 vaccine or a placebo.

V usage is TRBV27 and J usage is TRBJ2-1, with 8 bases fitting TRBD2. The junction had 13 bases not matched to a gene; V was cut back by 5 bases and J by 10 bases. There are 15 residues in the CDR3. The germline gives CDR1 MNHEY, CDR2 SMNVEV (reference sequence). The CDR3 here is CASSPWTSPDREQFF. The CDR3 DNA follows: TGTGCCAGCAGTCCGTGGACTAGCCCAGACAGGGAGCAGTTCTTC.

In this sample, this clone turned up once. The rearrangement joins TRBV4-1 to TRBJ2-1; 9 bases match TRBD2. Germline CDR1 is MGHRA and CDR2 is YSYEKL. Trimming removed 5 bases from V and 7 bases from J; junction bases left unmatched: 12. This CDR3 comprises 16 residues. The DNA for the CDR3 is TGCGCCAGCAGCGGACCCCTAGCGGGGCCCGGAAATGAGCAGTTCTTC. Translating it yields CASSGPLAGPGNEQFF.

This chain connects TRBV2 to TRBJ1-1; D gene ambiguous. This CDR3 region has 13 residues. The germline V gene has CDR1 SNHLY and CDR2 FYNNEI. V was shortened by 6 bases and J by 0 bases, with 8 bases between the two germline ends. DNA for the CDR3: TGTGCCAGCAGGCTCTCAATGAACACTGAAGCTTTCTTT. It is translated as CASRLSMNTEAFF.

The V and J genes are TRBV5-1 and TRBJ2-5; D might be TRBD2 (5 bases). Trimming left V 0 bases short and J 0 bases short, with 9 bases between. This CDR3 has 15 residues. Germline lookup yields CDR1 SGHRS and CDR2 YFSETQ. The CDR3 bases are TGCGCCAGCAGCTTGGTACTCGGGGACCAAGAGACCCAGTACTTC. It specifies CASSLVLGDQETQYF. The full variable domain, its missing parts supplied by reference TRBV5-1 and TRBJ2-5, is KAGVTQTPRYLIKTRGQQVTLSCSPISGHRSVSWYQQTPGQGLQFLFEYFSETQRNKGNFPGRFSGRQFSNSRSEMNVSTLELGDSALYLCASSLVLGDQETQYFGPGTRLLVL.

The rearrangement uses TRBV7-9 and TRBJ2-7, with 9 bases matching TRBD1. Germline loops: CDR1 SEHNR, CDR2 FQNEAQ (reference sequence). The CDR3 consists of 15 residues. J gave up 1 base and V 5 bases, and 6 bases lay outside the gene matches. The CDR3 spells CASSSGTGTSYEQYF. The CDR3, as DNA: TGTGCCAGCAGCAGCGGGACAGGGACATCCTACGAGCAGTACTTC. Variable domain in full (rest from reference TRBV7-9 and TRBJ2-7): DTGVSQNPRHKITKRGQNVTFRCDPISEHNRLYWYRQTLGQGPEFLTYFQNEAQLEKSRLLSDRFSAERPKGSFSTLEIQRTEQGDSAMYLCASSSGTGTSYEQYFGPGTRLTVT.

This chain joins TRBV30 and TRBJ1-6; TRBD1 agrees at 7 bases. CDR3 length: 13 residues. V lost 3 bases, J lost 9 bases, and 5 bases stayed unmatched. From germline, CDR1 is GTSNPN and CDR2 SVGIG (reference sequence). CDR3: CAWREDRVSPLHF. The CDR3 bases are TGTGCCTGGAGGGAAGACAGGGTTTCACCCCTCCACTTT. The full variable domain, in which reference TRBV30 and TRBJ1-6 provide the parts outside the CDR3, is SQTIHQWPATLVQPVGSPLSLECTVEGTSNPNLYWYRQAAGRGLQLLFYSVGIGQISSEVPQNLSASRPQDRQFILSSKKLLLSDSGFYLCAWREDRVSPLHFGNGTRLTVT.

The chain couples TRBV18 to TRBJ2-1; 8 bases fit TRBD1. Per the germline V gene, CDR1 is KGHSH and CDR2 is LQKENI. The CDR3 covers 12 residues. J gave up 12 bases and V 6 bases, and 7 bases lay outside the gene matches. The CDR3 DNA follows: TGTGCCAGCTCCCCCCGGACAGGGTCGCAGTTCTTC. This encodes CASSPRTGSQFF.

This chain links TRBV5-1 with TRBJ2-7; TRBD1 matches at 7 bases. V lost 6 bases and J lost 3; bases outside the gene matches: 3. The CDR3 has 12 residues. Germline V gives CDR1 SGHRS, CDR2 YFSETQ. CDR3 residues: CASKGQFYEQYF. For the CDR3, the DNA is TGCGCCAGCAAGGGACAGTTCTACGAGCAGTACTTC. Using reference TRBV5-1 and TRBJ2-7 for the parts outside the CDR3, the full variable domain is KAGVTQTPRYLIKTRGQQVTLSCSPISGHRSVSWYQQTPGQGLQFLFEYFSETQRNKGNFPGRFSGRQFSNSRSEMNVSTLELGDSALYLCASKGQFYEQYFGPGTRLTVT.

This rearrangement joins TRBV7-2 to TRBJ2-1, with D possibly matching TRBD1 (6 bases). This CDR3 region has 16 residues. Germline loops: CDR1 SGHTA, CDR2 FQGNSA. Trimming left V 5 bases short and J 5 bases short, with 19 bases between. This CDR3 is CASSLGVGAINNEQFF. For the CDR3, the DNA is TGTGCCAGCAGCCTCGGGGTGGGGGCTATAAACAATGAGCAGTTCTTC. The full variable domain, in which reference TRBV7-2 and TRBJ2-1 provide the parts outside the CDR3, is GAGVSQSPSNKVTEKGKDVELRCDPISGHTALYWYRQSLGQGLEFLIYFQGNSAPDKSGLPSDRFSAERTGGSVSTLTIQRTQQEDSAVYLCASSLGVGAINNEQFFGPGTRLTVL.

The gene calls are TRBV5-4 and TRBJ1-2; TRBD1 aligns across 8 bases. Germline V gene data show CDR1 as SGHNT and CDR2 as YYREEE (reference sequence). The CDR3 is made up of 15 amino acids. V dropped 4 bases and J dropped 1; count of bases not matched to a gene: 6. The CDR3 loop is CASSARQGSNYGYTF. The CDR3 DNA follows: TGTGCCAGCAGCGCTCGACAGGGGAGTAACTATGGCTACACCTTC.

This clone was detected once. The chain combines TRBV18 with TRBJ1-5; 7 nucleotides line up with TRBD1. The CDR3 has 16 amino acids. Germline V gives CDR1 KGHSH, CDR2 LQKENI. J gave up 1 base and V 3 bases, and 6 bases lay outside the gene matches. The CDR3, as DNA: TGTGCCAGCTCACCTACCGACAGGGCAAGCAATCAGCCCCAGCATTTT. Translation gives CASSPTDRASNQPQHF.

This clone was observed once. The rearrangement links TRBV18 to TRBJ2-7; 10 bases agree with TRBD1. The germline CDR1 and CDR2 sequences are KGHSH and LQKENI. V shed 0 bases, J shed 3 bases, and the junction held 2 bases outside the gene matches. This CDR3 contains 15 residues. The CDR3 bases are TGTGCCAGCTCACCACCGCGGGACAGGGGCTACGAGCAGTACTTC. This encodes CASSPPRDRGYEQYF.

The genes are TRBV6-5 and TRBJ2-3; no clear D gene. There are 13 residues in the CDR3. V gave up 6 bases and J gave up 2 bases, with 9 bases separating them. From germline, CDR1 is MNHEY and CDR2 SVGAGI. The CDR3 reads CASRVFLTDTQYF. In DNA, the CDR3 is TGTGCCAGCAGGGTTTTCCTCACAGATACGCAGTATTTT.

The chain links TRBV19 to TRBJ1-4; possibly TRBD1 for D (6 bases). The V end lost 5 bases, the J end lost 4 bases, and 11 bases lay between the germline ends. From germline, CDR1 is LNHDA and CDR2 SQIVND (reference sequence). The CDR3 is made up of 14 amino acids. The CDR3 DNA reads TGTGCCAGTAGTCAAGGACAGCATAATGAAAAACTGTTTTTT. Its translation is CASSQGQHNEKLFF.

The V and J genes are TRBV5-4 and TRBJ2-1, with 11 nucleotides matching TRBD1. The V and J ends lost 4 bases and 5 bases, in that order; junction bases with no gene match: 20. The CDR3 loop spans 20 amino acids. CDR1 is SGHNT, CDR2 YYREEE, per germline (reference sequence). DNA of the CDR3: TGTGCCAGCAGCCGCGGACAGGGGGCCGGACTAGCCCAGGGCAACAATGAGCAGTTCTTC. It translates to CASSRGQGAGLAQGNNEQFF. The full variable domain, with the rest looked up from reference TRBV5-4 and TRBJ2-1, is ETGVTQSPTHLIKTRGQQVTLRCSSQSGHNTVSWYQQALGQGPQFIFQYYREEENGRGNFPPRFSGLQFPNYSSELNVNALELDDSALYLCASSRGQGAGLAQGNNEQFFGPGTRLTVL.

The V gene is TRBV4-3, the J gene TRBJ2-3; the D gene is possibly TRBD1 (6 bases). The CDR3 length is 16 residues. The germline V gene has CDR1 LGHNA and CDR2 YSLEER. With 3 bases removed from V and 1 base from J, the gap between germline ends came to 14 bases. The CDR3 region is CASSHIDRLGTDTQYF. In DNA form, the CDR3 reads TGCGCCAGCAGCCATATAGACAGGCTGGGCACAGATACGCAGTATTTT.

The chain is built from TRBV5-4 and TRBJ1-2; 10 bases align to TRBD1. J gave up 7 bases and V 4 bases, and 7 bases lay outside the gene matches. The CDR3 has 14 residues. Looked up from germline, CDR1 is SGHNT and CDR2 is YYREEE (reference sequence). The CDR3 coding sequence is TGTGCCAGCAGCGCCACCGGGACAGGGGCTGGCTACACCTTC. This encodes CASSATGTGAGYTF.

This chain connects TRBV9 to TRBJ2-3, with a tentative D call TRBD2 (5 bases). CDR3 size: 14 residues. The V gene lost 0 bases and the J gene lost 2 bases, with 7 bases spanning the gap. CDR1 is SGDLS and CDR2 is YYNGEE in the germline V gene. The chain's CDR3 is CASSVVDFTDTQYF. In DNA, the CDR3 is TGTGCCAGCAGCGTAGTGGACTTCACAGATACGCAGTATTTT.

This chain connects TRBV28 to TRBJ2-5, with D uncertain. Germline V gene sequence: CDR1 MDHEN, CDR2 SYDVKM. Trimming left V 2 bases short and J 5 bases short, with 6 bases between. The CDR3 contains 12 residues. The CDR3 sequence is CASSLTLETQYF. DNA for the CDR3: TGTGCCAGCAGTTTAACTTTGGAGACCCAGTACTTC.

The chain is built from TRBV9 and TRBJ1-2, with unresolved D. From germline, CDR1 is SGDLS and CDR2 YYNGEE. The CDR3 totals 15 residues. Trimming stripped 2 bases from V and 3 bases from J, with 14 bases between. CDR3 bases: TGTGCCAGCAGCGTCGGAGGGTCAGAACACTATGGCTACACCTTC. Amino acids: CASSVGGSEHYGYTF. Based on the CDR3 plus reference TRBV9 and TRBJ1-2, the full variable domain is DSGVTQTPKHLITATGQRVTLRCSPRSGDLSVYWYQQSLDQGLQFLIQYYNGEERAKGNILERFSAQQFPDLHSELNLSSLELGDSALYFCASSVGGSEHYGYTFGSGTRLTVV.

The CDR3 loop reads CASSPLGTGKDYGYTF. The CDR3 region has the DNA TGTGCCAGCTCACCACTCGGGACAGGGAAAGACTATGGCTACACCTTC. The V call is TRBV18, the J call TRBJ1-2; 9 nucleotides align to TRBD1. J lost 3 bases, V lost 1 base, and 6 bases had no gene match. Germline lookup yields CDR1 KGHSH and CDR2 LQKENI. The length of the CDR3 is 16 residues.